The source of this T cell receptor beta chain is a study of blood T cell repertoires in COVID-19. Recovery among Cohort 3 donors was established by two negative PCRs, clearance, or symptom resolution. The CDR3 extends over 15 amino acids. CDR1 SGDLS and CDR2 YYNGEE come from the germline V gene. The junction had 9 bases not matched to a gene; V was cut back by 0 bases and J by 7 bases. As handled by the study authors: Amplifying reference gene primers gave estimates of nucleated cell counts. Some clones are missing from TCRdb's copy, which holds only in-frame ones; the method was immunoSEQ multiplex PCR. V, J and clone size reflect that table, while D and trimming were determined from the DNA. The sample lists approximately 440,000 clones; roughly 87% were seen once.

The chain couples TRBV9 to TRBJ1-2; TRBD1 matches 7 bases. The material sequenced was PBMCs or T cells enriched from blood (not recorded which). This receptor was obtained from a woman in her late teens or twenties who had recovered from COVID-19. CDR3 residues: CASSVGLGQSFGYTF. DNA of the CDR3: TGTGCCAGCAGCGTAGGATTGGGACAGTCATTTGGCTACACCTTC.